This T cell receptor beta chain was recorded in a study of T cells after yellow fever vaccination. Overall study findings and caveats: Clonotypes shared by both compartments, CD4 and CD8, made up a small share. Although the secondary response was weaker, it peaked faster, at day 5 versus 15.

The authors made TCR cDNA by 5'RACE template switching, adding a universal primer site and UMIs. In TCRdb, the 5' RACE reads were re-called with MiXCR into one record per CDR3 protein. The table has roughly 50,000 distinct CDR3 sequences, 7.4% seen once. This clonotype was recorded a few times. The antigen is unknown. This specimen consisted of CD8+ T cells sorted from PBMCs, obtained roughly 14 days after the first yellow fever vaccination. This sequence was found in a man between 18 and 29 years old who received the YFV17D yellow fever vaccine.

The CDR3: CASSTAGYQPQHF. The CDR3 DNA sequence: TGTGCCAGTAGTACGGCGGGGTATCAGCCCCAGCATTTT. The chain links TRBV19 to TRBJ1-5; D gene unclear. CDR3 length equals 13 residues. The V gene lost 4 bases and the J gene lost 5 bases, with 9 bases spanning the gap. CDR1 is LNHDA and CDR2 is SQIVND in the germline V gene (reference sequence).